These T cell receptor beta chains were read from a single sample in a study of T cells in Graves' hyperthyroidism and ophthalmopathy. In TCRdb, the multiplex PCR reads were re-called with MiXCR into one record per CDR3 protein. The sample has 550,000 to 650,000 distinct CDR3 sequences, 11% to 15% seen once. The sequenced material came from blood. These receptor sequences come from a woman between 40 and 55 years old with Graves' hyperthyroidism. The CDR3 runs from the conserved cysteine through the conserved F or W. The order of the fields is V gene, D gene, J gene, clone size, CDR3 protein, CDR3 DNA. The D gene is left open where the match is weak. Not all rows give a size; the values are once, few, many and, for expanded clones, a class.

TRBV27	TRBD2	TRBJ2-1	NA	CASRRTSGIGEQFF	TGTGCCAGCCGGAGGACTAGCGGGATTGGGGAGCAGTTCTTC
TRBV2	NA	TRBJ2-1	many	CASSSVVSKQFF	TGTGCCAGCAGCAGTGTCGTTTCGAAGCAGTTCTTC
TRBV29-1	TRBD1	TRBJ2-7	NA	CSVEIRDSSYEQYF	TGCAGCGTTGAAATCCGGGACAGCTCCTACGAGCAGTACTTC
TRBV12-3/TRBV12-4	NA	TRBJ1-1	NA	CASSFNNKNTEAFF	TGTGCCAGCAGCTTTAATAACAAGAACACTGAAGCTTTCTTT
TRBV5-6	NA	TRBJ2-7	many	CASSDRVVPGEQYF	TGTGCCAGCAGCGACCGGGTTGTCCCCGGGGAGCAGTACTTC
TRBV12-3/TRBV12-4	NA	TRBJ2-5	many	CASSLDPGGTQETQYF	TGTGCCAGCAGTTTAGACCCCGGTGGGACCCAAGAGACCCAGTACTTC
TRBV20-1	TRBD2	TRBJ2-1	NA	CSARDTGEGAIRKQFF	TGCAGTGCTAGAGATACGGGGGAGGGTGCTATCCGGAAGCAGTTCTTC
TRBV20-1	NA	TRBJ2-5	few	CSPRGSVQETQYF	TGCAGTCCACGGGGGTCTGTACAAGAGACCCAGTACTTC
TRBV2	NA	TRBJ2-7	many	CASTLERDHEQYF	TGTGCCAGCACCTTGGAAAGGGATCACGAGCAGTACTTC
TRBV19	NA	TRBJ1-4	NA	CASSPGGGARIWFF	TGTGCCAGTAGCCCCGGGGGAGGGGCGAGAATCTGGTTTTTT
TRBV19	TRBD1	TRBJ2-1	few	CASSKPRDRGYNEQFF	TGTGCCAGTAGCAAACCCCGGGACAGGGGATACAATGAGCAGTTCTTC
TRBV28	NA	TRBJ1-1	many	CASSSFYGIDTEAFF	TGTGCCAGCAGTTCATTTTATGGGATAGACACTGAAGCTTTCTTT
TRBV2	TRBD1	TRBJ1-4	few	CASSRQGGEKLFF	TGTGCCAGCAGCCGACAGGGAGGTGAAAAACTGTTTTTT
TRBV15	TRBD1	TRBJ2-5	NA	CATSRESVRGRETQYF	TGTGCCACCAGCAGAGAGAGTGTCAGGGGGCGAGAGACCCAGTACTTC
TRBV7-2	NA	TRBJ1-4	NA	CASSPGRRGIAEKLFF	TGTGCCAGCAGCCCGGGACGTAGGGGGATAGCTGAAAAACTGTTTTTT
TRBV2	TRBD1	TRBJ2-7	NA	CASSLKDRGGYEQYF	TGTGCCAGCAGCCTAAAAGACAGGGGAGGTTACGAGCAGTACTTC
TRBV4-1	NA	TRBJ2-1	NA	CASSQQQGSSYNEQFF	TGCGCCAGCAGCCAACAACAGGGATCCTCCTACAATGAGCAGTTCTTC
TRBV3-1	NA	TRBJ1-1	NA	CASSPHGGADTEAFF	TGTGCCAGCAGCCCTCACGGAGGGGCGGACACTGAAGCTTTCTTT
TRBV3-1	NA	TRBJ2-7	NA	CASSRFKGQSTGGEQYF	TGTGCCAGCAGCCGGTTTAAAGGACAATCGACCGGGGGCGAGCAGTACTTC
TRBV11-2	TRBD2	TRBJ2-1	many	CASSLLAAYNEQFF	TGTGCCAGCAGCCTACTAGCGGCCTACAATGAGCAGTTCTTC
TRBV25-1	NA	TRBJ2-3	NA	CASSVLLDTQYF	TGTGCCAGCAGTGTACTACTAGATACGCAGTATTTT
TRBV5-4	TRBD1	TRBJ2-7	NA	CASSLDRNEQYF	TGTGCCAGCAGTCTGGACAGGAACGAGCAGTACTTC
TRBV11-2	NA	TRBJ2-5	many	CASSLGFETQYF	TGTGCCAGCAGCTTGGGATTTGAGACCCAGTACTTC
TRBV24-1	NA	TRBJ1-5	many	CATRGAPNQPQHF	TGTGCCACCAGGGGGGCTCCAAATCAGCCCCAGCATTTT
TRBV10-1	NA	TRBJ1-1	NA	CASTSDMNTEAFF	TGCGCCAGCACCTCGGATATGAACACTGAAGCTTTCTTT
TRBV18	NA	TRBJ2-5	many	CASSQQGLQETQYF	TGTGCCAGCTCACAACAGGGTCTCCAAGAGACCCAGTACTTC
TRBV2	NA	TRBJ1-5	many	CASSDSPWGRMYQPQHF	TGTGCCAGCAGTGATTCCCCGTGGGGGCGCATGTATCAGCCCCAGCATTTT
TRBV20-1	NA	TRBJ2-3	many	CSATYPVLTDTQYF	TGCAGTGCCACTTATCCGGTACTCACAGATACGCAGTATTTT
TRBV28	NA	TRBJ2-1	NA	CASRVGSYNEQFF	TGTGCCAGCAGGGTTGGTTCCTACAATGAGCAGTTCTTC